The source of this TCR beta chain is a study of blood T cell repertoires in COVID-19. For the study at large: Both acute and convalescent COVID-19 samples were obtained from the United States, Italy and Spain. From T cells, B-cell-depleted T cells, or PBMCs came the material, which was cDNA or gDNA.

Trimming stripped 6 bases from V and 2 bases from J, with 13 bases between. There are 14 residues in the CDR3. Germline V gene lookup returns CDR1 MNHNY and CDR2 SVGAGI (reference sequence). In the source study's methods: Reference gene primer amplification gave nucleated cell count estimates. TCRdb's copy holds only in-frame clones and misses some; the assay was immunoSEQ multiplex PCR. V, J and clone size were drawn from that table, and D and trimming were deduced from the DNA. The table shows 110,000 to 150,000 clones, with around 85% occurring only once. Sequencing used peripheral blood. The rearrangement uses TRBV6-6 and TRBJ2-5, with D possibly matching TRBD1 (5 bases). This clonotype originated in a man aged 50-60 years with acute or convalescent COVID-19. This CDR3 reads CASRHVTGQETQYF. DNA of the CDR3: TGTGCCAGCAGGCACGTTACAGGACAAGAGACCCAGTACTTC.